This entry lists 27 T cell receptor beta chains sequenced from one sample in a study of T cell changes during pregnancy in multiple sclerosis. The protocol was immunoSEQ multiplex PCR, while the TCRdb copy is restricted to in-frame clones and leaves out a portion. In the table there are tens of thousands of clones, just over 90% of which are singletons. The source material was CD8+ T cells from peripheral blood mononuclear cells, sampled in the second trimester of pregnancy. The receptor source for this set is a female donor with multiple sclerosis, enrolled in a pregnancy study.

This chain uses TRBV27 with TRBJ2-3; TRBD2 agrees at 14 bases. The germline V gene encodes CDR1 MNHEY and CDR2 SMNVEV (reference sequence). With 5 bases clipped from V and 4 bases from J, the junction kept 2 bases outside the gene matches. There are 15 residues in the CDR3. In DNA form, the CDR3 reads TGTGCCAGCAGTGAGGGACTAGCGGGAGCAGATACGCAGTATTTT. As protein: CASSEGLAGADTQYF.

The chain recombines TRBV21-1 with TRBJ2-3; the D call in the table, TRBD1, was not verified against the DNA. TRBV21-1 is a recognized pseudogene. The CDR3 is made up of 17 amino acids. Here the CDR3 DNA reads TGTGCCAGCAGCAAAGGAAAGGGGTACGCGCTCACAGATACGCAGTATTTT. As protein: CASSKGKGYALTDTQYF.

The chain carries TRBV6-1 and TRBJ2-7; D may be TRBD1 (6 bases). CDR1 MNHNS and CDR2 SASEGT come from the germline V gene. CDR3 length: 16 residues. Trimming shortened V by 0 bases and J by 3 bases, and 15 bases separated the two germline ends. Here the CDR3 reads CASSEALDRTIYEQYF. CDR3 in DNA: TGTGCCAGCAGTGAAGCCTTGGACAGAACAATCTACGAGCAGTACTTC.

This chain uses TRBV7-8 with TRBJ2-1; 10 positions agree with TRBD2. V dropped 3 bases and J dropped 5; count of bases not matched to a gene: 10. The CDR3 covers 17 residues. The germline V gene has CDR1 SGHVS and CDR2 FQNEAQ. CDR3 amino acids: CASSFSIAGGINNEQFF. The CDR3 nucleotides are TGTGCCAGCAGCTTTTCCATAGCGGGAGGAATCAACAATGAGCAGTTCTTC.

The CDR3 reads CASSQGPLAGEVYGYTF. The CDR3 DNA reads TGCGCCAGCAGCCAAGGACCCCTGGCAGGGGAAGTGTATGGCTACACCTTC. The V call is TRBV4-1, the J call TRBJ1-2; perhaps TRBD1 as D (6 bases). Per germline, CDR1 MGHRA and CDR2 YSYEKL. V was shortened by 1 base and J by 5 bases, with 20 bases between the two germline ends. The CDR3 spans 17 residues.

The V and J genes are TRBV15 and TRBJ2-6, with 10 bases fitting TRBD1. The germline CDR1 and CDR2 sequences are LNHNV and YYDKDF (reference sequence). J lost 0 bases, V lost 4 bases, and 6 bases had no gene match. The CDR3 is made up of 18 amino acids. The DNA for the CDR3 is TGTGCCACCAGCAACCGACAGGGGGCGAGCTCTGGGGCCAACGTCCTGACTTTC. Translating gives CATSNRQGASSGANVLTF.

Here the CDR3 DNA reads TGTGCCAGTAGTCCCGGGACTAGCGGCTACGAGCAGTACTTC. Amino acid sequence: CASSPGTSGYEQYF. The chain is built from TRBV19 and TRBJ2-7; 11 nucleotides line up with TRBD2. The V gene end was trimmed by 5 bases and the J gene end by 3 bases; junction bases not matched to a gene: 3. This CDR3 contains 14 residues. Germline V gene data show CDR1 as LNHDA and CDR2 as SQIVND (reference sequence). Complete variable domain (other parts from reference TRBV19 and TRBJ2-7): DGGITQSPKYLFRKEGQNVTLSCEQNLNHDAMYWYRQDPGQGLRLIYYSQIVNDFQKGDIAEGYSVSREKKESFPLTVTSAQKNPTAFYLCASSPGTSGYEQYFGPGTRLTVT.

The chain employs TRBV19 and TRBJ1-6; D call uncertain. The length of the CDR3 is 17 residues. Trimming cost V 4 bases and J 5 bases, with 18 bases left between them. Germline CDR1 and CDR2: LNHDA and SQIVND (reference sequence). The CDR3 DNA follows: TGTGCCAGTAGTAACCCCGGACTCCTCGGCAATAATTCACCCCTCCACTTT. It is translated as CASSNPGLLGNNSPLHF.

J is TRBJ1-1 and V is TRBV7-6; D perhaps matches TRBD1 (5 bases). CDR1 and CDR2 from the germline V gene are SGHVS and FNYEAQ. V was shortened by 3 bases and J by 3 bases, with 20 bases between the two germline ends. CDR3 length: 17 amino acids. CDR3 bases: TGTGCCAGCAGCTTTCAAAAAAAGAACGGGACTGACACTGAAGCTTTCTTT. As protein: CASSFQKKNGTDTEAFF.

The chain is built from TRBV4-3 and TRBJ1-4; 10 nucleotides match TRBD1. CDR1 LGHNA and CDR2 YSLEER come from the germline V gene. V lost 0 bases, J lost 7 bases, and 8 bases stayed unmatched. This CDR3 contains 17 residues. The CDR3 coding sequence is TGCGCCAGCAGCCAAGATCGGACAGGGGGTTGGATTGAAAAACTGTTTTTT. Its protein is CASSQDRTGGWIEKLFF.

The chain recombines TRBV6-5 with TRBJ1-4, with no clear D. Germline CDR1 reads MNHEY; CDR2 reads SVGAGI. This CDR3 has 13 amino acids. Trimming shortened V by 2 bases and J by 5 bases, and 6 bases separated the two germline ends. The CDR3 is CASSYTGNEKLFF. In nucleotides, the CDR3 is TGTGCCAGCAGTTACACCGGGAATGAAAAACTGTTTTTT.

A word on this clone: Germline is not matched at one junction end, which may reflect a read error. This rearrangement joins TRBV7-9 to TRBJ1-1; weak D call: TRBD1 (5 bases). The germline V gene has CDR1 SEHNR and CDR2 FQNEAQ (reference sequence). The CDR3 has 15 amino acids. Here the CDR3 DNA reads TGTGCCAGCAGCTTAGTTTTAGGGGTGAATACTGAAGCTTTCTTT. Translation: CASSLVLGVNTEAFF.

The rearrangement links TRBV7-2 to TRBJ2-3; D is possibly TRBD2 (6 bases). This CDR3 spans 13 amino acids. Between the trimmed V and J ends, which lost 3 bases and 6 bases, there was a span of 10 bases. From germline, CDR1 is SGHTA and CDR2 FQGNSA. The CDR3 region has the DNA TGTGCCAGCAGCTTCACTAGCAGGGATACGCAGTATTTT. It yields the protein CASSFTSRDTQYF. The variable domain in full, completed from reference TRBV7-2 and TRBJ2-3, reads GAGVSQSPSNKVTEKGKDVELRCDPISGHTALYWYRQSLGQGLEFLIYFQGNSAPDKSGLPSDRFSAERTGGSVSTLTIQRTQQEDSAVYLCASSFTSRDTQYFGPGTRLTVL.

Within the sample, this clone is medium-sized. This chain joins TRBV7-9 and TRBJ2-5; D is uncertain. CDR1 and CDR2 from the germline V gene are SEHNR and FQNEAQ (reference sequence). Between the trimmed V and J ends, which lost 6 bases and 5 bases, there was a span of 16 bases. The CDR3 runs 14 residues. CDR3 in amino acids: CASRPSGYWETQYF. The CDR3, as DNA: TGTGCCAGCAGACCCTCAGGATACTGGGAGACCCAGTACTTC.

The chain employs TRBV5-1 and TRBJ2-2, with 9 nucleotides matching TRBD1. The CDR3 sequence is 15 residues long. Germline CDR1 and CDR2: SGHRS and YFSETQ. Trimming at V came to 4 bases and at J to 7 bases, leaving 8 bases not matched to a gene. CDR3 in amino acids: CASSGTGGPGGELFF. In DNA form, the CDR3 reads TGCGCCAGCAGCGGTACAGGGGGCCCGGGCGGGGAGCTGTTTTTT.

The chain employs TRBV15 and TRBJ1-2, with 7 bases matching TRBD1. V was pared by 1 base and J by 2 bases, with 4 bases of the junction left unmatched. CDR1 and CDR2 from the germline V gene are LNHNV and YYDKDF (reference sequence). The CDR3 consists of 15 residues. The DNA for the CDR3 is TGTGCCACCAGCAGAGGGGACAGACGAAACTATGGCTACACCTTC. Its translation is CATSRGDRRNYGYTF.

The chain combines TRBV27 with TRBJ1-1, with D possibly matching TRBD1 (5 bases). V dropped 8 bases and J dropped 7 bases, with 11 bases sitting between them. CDR1 is MNHEY and CDR2 is SMNVEV in the germline V gene (reference sequence). The CDR3 extends over 11 amino acids. This CDR3 is CASAGVGEAFF. The DNA of the CDR3 is TGTGCCAGCGCGGGGGTGGGTGAAGCTTTCTTT.

The V and J genes are TRBV19 and TRBJ2-7, with 10 positions matching TRBD1. There are 15 residues in the CDR3. Germline V gene sequence: CDR1 LNHDA, CDR2 SQIVND (reference sequence). The V and J ends lost 6 bases and 3 bases, in that order; junction bases with no gene match: 8. For the CDR3, the DNA is TGTGCCAGTAGCCCAGGGACAGGGGCCTTCTACGAGCAGTACTTC. Translating gives CASSPGTGAFYEQYF.

The V and J genes are TRBV28 and TRBJ2-3; 7 nucleotides agree with TRBD1. V shed 6 bases, J shed 4 bases, and the junction held 13 bases outside the gene matches. Germline CDR1 and CDR2: MDHEN and SYDVKM. This CDR3 has 16 residues. The CDR3: CASSPEGQVLADTQYF. The CDR3 DNA follows: TGTGCCAGCAGCCCTGAAGGACAGGTCCTTGCAGATACGCAGTATTTT.

The chain is built from TRBV7-6 and TRBJ1-5, with 7 bases aligning to TRBD1. CDR1 is SGHVS, CDR2 FNYEAQ, per germline. The junction had 11 bases not matched to a gene; V was cut back by 5 bases and J by 4 bases. This CDR3 has 16 amino acids. The CDR3 DNA is TGTGCCAGCAGCCTCCAACAGGGGTTTGGGAATCAGCCCCAGCATTTT. This sequence encodes CASSLQQGFGNQPQHF.

The chain is built from TRBV29-1 and TRBJ2-1; 15 bases fit TRBD2. The germline gives CDR1 SQVTM, CDR2 ANQGSEA. The CDR3 loop spans 17 amino acids. With V trimmed by 4 bases and J by 0 bases, 4 bases remained unmatched. In DNA, the CDR3 is TGCAGCGTTGGGGGACTAGCGGGGGGAAGCTCCTACAATGAGCAGTTCTTC. Amino acids: CSVGGLAGGSSYNEQFF.

This clone is a singleton in its sample. The chain joins TRBV7-8 to TRBJ1-1; D gene unclear. CDR1 is SGHVS and CDR2 is FQNEAQ in the germline V gene. The CDR3 is 14 amino acids. The germline V and J ends were trimmed by 3 bases and 3 bases, with 11 bases remaining between them. CDR3 protein: CASSFNPRDTEAFF. The CDR3 DNA reads TGTGCCAGCAGCTTCAATCCGAGGGACACTGAAGCTTTCTTT.

The chain links TRBV9 to TRBJ2-2; maybe TRBD2 (5 bases). Germline CDR1 is SGDLS and CDR2 is YYNGEE. The CDR3 has 14 amino acids. With 0 bases removed from V and 5 bases from J, the gap between germline ends came to 8 bases. CDR3 loop: CASSVVEGTGELFF. For the CDR3, the DNA is TGTGCCAGCAGCGTAGTAGAGGGAACCGGGGAGCTGTTTTTT.

V and J are TRBV11-2 and TRBJ1-6; TRBD1 agrees at 7 bases. The CDR3 has 17 amino acids. With 7 bases clipped from V and 6 bases from J, the junction kept 15 bases outside the gene matches. From germline, CDR1 is SGHAT and CDR2 FQNNGV. Here the CDR3 reads CASTNYRTGAGNSPLHF. The CDR3 DNA is TGTGCCAGCACCAATTATCGAACAGGGGCGGGTAATTCACCCCTCCACTTT.

The genes are TRBV5-4 and TRBJ2-6; 7 bases fit TRBD1. The CDR3 length is 16 residues. CDR1 is SGHNT and CDR2 is YYREEE in the germline V gene (reference sequence). With 5 bases clipped from V and 2 bases from J, the junction kept 7 bases outside the gene matches. Here the CDR3 reads CASRITGAAGANVLTF. The CDR3 DNA follows: TGTGCCAGCAGGATAACAGGGGCGGCTGGGGCCAACGTCCTGACTTTC.

This chain uses TRBV27 with TRBJ1-2; TRBD1 aligns across 8 bases. Germline CDR1 is MNHEY and CDR2 is SMNVEV (reference sequence). The V gene end was trimmed by 6 bases and the J gene end by 5 bases; junction bases not matched to a gene: 5. The CDR3 runs to 13 residues. The CDR3 nucleotides are TGTGCCAGCAGGCAGACAGGGGATTATGGCTACACCTTC. It specifies CASRQTGDYGYTF.

Notes on this clone: This sample also contains other DNA sequences that code for the same CDR3. The J gene is TRBJ1-1, the V gene TRBV7-6, with no clear D. From germline, CDR1 is SGHVS and CDR2 FNYEAQ. The CDR3 sequence is 13 residues long. V was clipped by 5 bases and J by 0 bases, with 7 bases between them. CDR3 sequence reads: CASSPGMNTEAFF. CDR3 bases: TGTGCCAGCAGCCCCGGGATGAACACTGAAGCTTTCTTT.